This TCR beta chain was sequenced in a study of cytomegalovirus exposure and HLA in healthy donors (dated by TCRdb to the late 2010s). About the investigation overall: An earlier analysis of 550 to 700 of the donors reported 250 to 350 Gb of sequence data and about 100 million unique TCR beta sequences from about 200 million T cells. An early release covering roughly 640 HLA-typed donors comprised about 300 gigabases of sequencing data and tens of millions of unique TCR sequences. The genetic ancestry cluster associated with self-reported Caucasian donors included over 65% of the 398 genotyped donors. The aim of the study was to test whether cataloging public T cell receptors could identify signatures of past pathogen exposure. The study used immunosequencing to profile the T cell repertoires of some 600 subjects and linked those repertoires to cytomegalovirus serostatus. Along with the roughly 700-subject first cohort, a separate validation cohort of over 90 different subjects was used. To predict cytomegalovirus infection status, the study combined high-throughput TCR immunosequencing, statistical association of individual TCRs with disease status, and machine learning. In a later analysis, previously published TCR beta repertoires from some 640 donors were re-analyzed and high-resolution HLA genotyping was added so that TCR occurrence patterns could be studied. Rather than using new phenotypic data, the later analysis identified candidate immune exposures from TCR beta sequences and from how often those sequences occurred across donors. An earlier analysis of approximately 580 of the donors used high-throughput TCR beta sequencing to judge whether each TCR beta V gene segment behaved as functional or pseudogenic. Alongside the repertoire data, information on donor age, sex, ethnicity and CMV serostatus was compiled. Genome-wide SNP genotypes for about 55% of the roughly 670 donors were used in a later genetic analysis, which treated that subset as a discovery cohort. All discovery cohort repertoires had been generated using a single sequencing platform. HLA typing covered class I and class II loci at four-digit resolution. Typing coverage differed by locus: A, B, C, DRB1 and DQB1 were typed in roughly 629-630 donors, DQA1 in roughly 500, DPA1 in around 600, and DPB1 in around 440. Roughly five DR-DQ haplotypes were handled as single units for association and clustering because linkage in the cohort was strong. On average, roughly 250,000 unique TCR beta nucleotide sequences were sequenced per donor among more than 350 genotyped donors of the cohort, with 15% to 20% of those sequences being non-productive. Points the paper makes about the study in general: This cohort had only TCR beta chains sequenced, and the lack of alpha or paired-chain data limited which features could be detected. A further reported finding was that TCR beta sequences accurately predicted the HLA-A and HLA-B alleles for most subjects in the first cohort. Linkage disequilibrium might explain the correlated functional status among segregating V segments, but an unknown experimental factor could not be excluded. A later analysis found that most CMV-associated TCR beta chains appeared HLA-restricted, with HLA associations seemingly driven largely by CMV exposure. A later genetic analysis reported fewer N-insertions in productive TCRs among donors in an Asian-associated ancestry cluster than the 666-donor mean. In vitro tests confirmed that a few of the cytomegalovirus-associated TCR beta chains recognize cytomegalovirus antigens. Specific HLA alleles were associated with 15,000 to 20,000 TCR beta sequences at a false discovery rate of 0.05 in a later analysis. When HLA alleles, especially DR and DQ, strongly co-occurred, TCR associations were difficult to assign to individual alleles. A cluster of highly shared sequence variants was judged likely to be a technical artifact of the sequencing pipeline. HLA typing was unavailable for some donors at each locus, so association tests used only the typed subset. In an earlier analysis of 587 of the donors, most TCR beta V segments appeared in productive rearrangements about 90% or about 30% of the time, broadly matching IMGT annotations. The study listed 164 TCR beta chains as associated with cytomegalovirus. Most TCR sequences were observed very rarely across donors, whereas some public TCRs were present in many individuals. In a later analysis, TCR association rates were found to vary across HLA loci, with the most associated TCRs seen for DRB1 alleles and the fewest for HLA-C alleles. Immune exposure information for the cohort was limited to CMV serostatus. Several of the top co-occurrence clusters appeared to be linked to parvovirus B19, influenza, CMV and Epstein-Barr virus, according to a later analysis. According to the authors, the approach could potentially be generalized to other disease states and immunological phenotypes. The 87-base-pair reads could not distinguish some IMGT-functional V segments, including TRBV6-2 and TRBV6-3, so those segments were excluded. Compared with equally common non-associated chains, HLA-associated TCR beta chains in a later analysis were more clonally expanded and had lower generation probabilities. An association between a missense DCLRE1C variant and V-gene and J-gene trimming of TCR beta chains was found in a later genetic analysis and replicated in an independent cohort. The classifier was reported to diagnose cytomegalovirus status with high specificity and sensitivity in both the original and validation cohorts. The presence/absence analyses assumed that sequencing depth was roughly uniform across donors, and that assumption may not be true. The earlier analysis of 587 of the donors excluded over 15 rarely observed V segments, including chromosome 9 orphons, because counts were too low.

The library was prepared using the immunoSEQ multiplex PCR assay. A mixture of 60 forward primers for TCR Vbeta segments and 13 reverse primers for TCR Jbeta segments was used in the multiplex PCR. Amplification of the CDR3 region of rearranged TCR beta genes was performed with a multiplex PCR assay on genomic DNA. The amplified TCR beta libraries were sequenced on the Illumina HiSeq System as 87-base-pair reads. Under the source paper's analysis protocol: A later analysis counted tens of millions of unique TCR beta chains across the 550 to 700 repertoires, and about 10 million of these chains were shared by at least two donors. Raw reads were error-corrected and collapsed into unique sequences with a nearest-neighbor algorithm that merged closely related sequences to remove PCR and sequencing errors. To assign V, D and J gene segments, CDR3 sequences were aligned to IMGT reference sequences. Each retained sequence needed at least a six-nucleotide match to both a V gene segment and a J gene segment. A rearrangement counted as productive if the CDR3 had no stop codons and remained in frame with V and J, and every other rearrangement counted as non-productive. Following IMGT convention, CDR3 was defined as the stretch from the second conserved V-encoded cysteine to the conserved J-encoded phenylalanine. The earlier analysis of more than 450 of the donors excluded sequences that lacked an unambiguous match to a single V gene segment. An earlier analysis of a few hundred of the donors called V segments functional above 56.7% productive rearrangements and segregating when the between-donor standard deviation exceeded 5%. A statistical classification framework was built to diagnose cytomegalovirus status from the catalog of TCR beta chain sequences. In a later analysis, TCR nucleotide sequences were compared against IMGT/GENE-DB human TR gene sequences so that V and J genes could be assigned. The TCRdist pipeline was used in a later analysis to assign CDR3 sequences and most-parsimonious VDJ recombination scenarios. A later analysis defined each TCR beta chain by its CDR3 amino acid sequence plus V-gene family, and excluded reads lacking a unique V-gene family. To address suspected cross-contamination and a sequencing artifact, a later analysis removed several hundred highly shared, low-generation-probability nucleotide sequences. In a later analysis, a clonal expansion index for each public chain was calculated from normalized within-repertoire ranks of inferred template counts. In a later analysis, generation probabilities were computed with a VDJ recombination model fitted to out-of-frame rearrangements, and the resulting probabilities were checked against IGoR. Hypergeometric tests were used in a later analysis to score TCR-TCR, TCR-HLA and TCR-CMV co-occurrence, with a repertoire-size bias correction applied to the TCR pairs. False discovery rates were estimated in a later analysis by permuting HLA or CMV assignments 20 times. In a later analysis, co-occurring TCRs were grouped with DBSCAN, and TCRdist sequence similarity was added when clustering was performed within HLA-allele-positive subsets. Repertoires with fewer than 30,000 or more than 120,000 public chains, plus five repertoires with anomalous nucleotide sharing, were excluded from co-occurrence clustering. TCRdb took this table from immuneACCESS and kept in-frame rearrangements with V and J called. Such tables lack part of the clones; where checked against another copy, unresolved V genes explain under half of the gap, and the rest is unexplained. For V, J and clone size, that table is used; D and trimming come from the DNA. The sample yields roughly 200,000 clones; roughly 80% were counted once. The ten largest clones take up 1.7% of the sample.

As regards this clone: What antigen it recognizes has not been identified. Within one base of it there is no much larger clone, and no base qualities were kept.

There are 14 amino acids in the CDR3, from cysteine to phenylalanine inclusive. Only CDR3 DNA is held: 42 bases, read in frame from base 1. V lost 0 bases and J lost 4 bases; the stretch between them is 12 bases long. CDR1 and CDR2, per the germline V gene (reference sequence), are GTSNPN and SVGIG. The cohort comprised around 690 healthy bone marrow donors. At the time of sampling, all cohort members were nominally healthy, though unrecorded immune exposures were likely present. The donor was CMV seronegative and belonged to the group of 380 or so seronegative cohort members. Each donor provided a peripheral blood sample, and peripheral blood mononuclear cells were used for TCR beta sequencing. The Qiagen DNeasy Blood Extraction Kit was used to extract genomic DNA from the blood cell samples.

The sequencing input was PBMCs. The clonotype was recovered from a woman aged 18 to 35 in good health and CMV-seronegative. The chain links TRBV30 with TRBJ1-2; the D gene is perhaps TRBD1, on 5 matching bases. The CDR3 reads as follows: CAWSVLQGPYGYTF. The nucleotide sequence is given as TGTGCCTGGAGTGTACTTCAGGGTCCCTATGGCTACACCTTC.